These 18 T cell receptor beta chains share one sample of origin, sequenced in a study of blood T cell repertoires in COVID-19. The method was immunoSEQ multiplex PCR; TCRdb's version includes in-frame clones alone and lacks a portion of them. The repertoire includes some 70,000 clones, 70% to 75% of them detected once, and around 21% sits in the top ten. The sequenced sample consisted of peripheral blood. Every receptor here comes from a man aged 60-69 years with acute or convalescent COVID-19.

J is TRBJ2-5 and V is TRBV30; TRBD2 is a possible D gene (5 bases). V was clipped by 7 bases and J by 1 base, with 10 bases between them. CDR3 length equals 12 residues. From germline, CDR1 is GTSNPN and CDR2 SVGIG (reference sequence). The CDR3 spells CAYGSGQETQYF. CDR3 DNA sequence: TGTGCCTACGGAAGCGGCCAAGAGACCCAGTACTTC. Drawing the rest from reference TRBV30 and TRBJ2-5, the complete variable domain is SQTIHQWPATLVQPVGSPLSLECTVEGTSNPNLYWYRQAAGRGLQLLFYSVGIGQISSEVPQNLSASRPQDRQFILSSKKLLLSDSGFYLCAYGSGQETQYFGPGTRLLVL.

This clone was counted a few times. The chain couples TRBV28 to TRBJ2-7, with D uncertain. Germline loops: CDR1 MDHEN, CDR2 SYDVKM. Trimming cost V 4 bases and J 7 bases, with 8 bases left between them. The CDR3 spans 11 residues. Here the CDR3 DNA reads TGTGCCAGCAGTTCCTCGCGAGAGCAGTACTTC. Protein product: CASSSSREQYF.

The J gene is TRBJ1-4, the V gene TRBV2; the D gene is possibly TRBD1 (5 bases). Germline V gene sequence: CDR1 SNHLY, CDR2 FYNNEI. V shed 7 bases and J shed 7 bases, with 10 bases lying between them. The CDR3 is 12 residues long. CDR3 in amino acids: CASIGHREKLFF. The CDR3 DNA reads TGTGCCAGCATCGGACACCGTGAAAAACTGTTTTTT.

The gene calls are TRBV6-5 and TRBJ1-4, with D possibly being TRBD1 (6 bases). V lost 0 bases to trimming and J lost 2 bases, with 7 bases between them. From germline, CDR1 is MNHEY and CDR2 SVGAGI. The CDR3 consists of 15 residues. CDR3: CASSYSRGTNEKLFF. Written as DNA, the CDR3 is TGTGCCAGCAGTTACTCGAGGGGGACTAATGAAAAACTGTTTTTT.

This chain uses TRBV7-6 with TRBJ2-2; TRBD1 aligns across 10 bases. The V gene end was trimmed by 1 base and the J gene end by 4 bases; junction bases not matched to a gene: 3. Germline CDR1 reads SGHVS; CDR2 reads FNYEAQ. The length of the CDR3 is 16 residues. The CDR3 DNA is TGTGCCAGCAGCTTAGAGGGGACAGGGGCCACCGGGGAGCTGTTTTTT. Translating it yields CASSLEGTGATGELFF.

This clone was picked up one time. The chain combines TRBV12-5 with TRBJ1-6; no reliable D call. CDR1 and CDR2 from the germline V gene are LGHNT and FRNRAP. V was trimmed by 5 bases and J by 7 bases, leaving 9 bases between them. The CDR3 loop spans 13 amino acids. The CDR3, as DNA: TGTGCTAGTGGTACGGGAAGCAATTCACCCCTCCACTTT. Its protein product is CASGTGSNSPLHF.

The chain recombines TRBV3-1 (or the pseudogene TRBV3-2) with TRBJ2-1; 10 positions match TRBD2. Losses at the gene ends were 3 bases for V and 1 base for J; bases not matched to a gene: 3. The V gene's germline CDR1 is LGHDT and CDR2 YNNKEL (reference sequence). The CDR3 sequence is 16 residues long. CDR3 sequence: CASSHFSGRSYNEQFF. The CDR3 region has the DNA TGTGCCAGCAGCCATTTTAGCGGGAGGTCCTACAATGAGCAGTTCTTC.

This chain connects TRBV27 to TRBJ2-7, with 10 bases aligning to TRBD1. Germline V lookup: CDR1 MNHEY, CDR2 SMNVEV (reference sequence). The CDR3 is made up of 16 amino acids. V was pared by 5 bases and J by 2 bases, with 9 bases of the junction left unmatched. Here the CDR3 reads CASSHRGTGEAYEQYV. CDR3 sequence (DNA): TGTGCCAGCAGTCATAGGGGGACAGGGGAGGCCTACGAGCAGTACGTC.

This chain links TRBV19 with TRBJ2-2; TRBD1 matches 8 bases. With V trimmed by 7 bases and J by 7 bases, 8 bases remained unmatched. Germline CDR1 is LNHDA and CDR2 is SQIVND (reference sequence). The CDR3 is 14 residues long. CDR3 nucleotides: TGTGCCAGTAAAGGGCAGGGGGCCGGCGGGGAGCTGTTTTTT. Amino acids: CASKGQGAGGELFF.

V and J are TRBV6-1 and TRBJ2-5; 10 positions match TRBD1. The CDR3 covers 14 residues. V lost 6 bases to trimming and J lost 5 bases; unmatched junction nucleotides: 6. Germline loops: CDR1 MNHNS, CDR2 SASEGT. The CDR3 region has the DNA TGTGCCAGCAGAAAGACAGGGGGCGATGAGACCCAGTACTTC. Translation gives CASRKTGGDETQYF.

The chain links TRBV3-1 (or the pseudogene TRBV3-2) to TRBJ1-1; D is ambiguous. The germline gives CDR1 LGHDT, CDR2 YNNKEL (reference sequence). CDR3 length: 14 amino acids. Trimming took 5 bases from V and 2 from J, leaving 12 bases between them. CDR3 bases: TGTGCCAGCAGCTTAACAGAGTTCAACACTGAAGCTTTCTTT. It specifies CASSLTEFNTEAFF.

This clone was seen repeatedly, ten times or more. The chain carries TRBV2 and TRBJ1-5; D remains unclear. Per germline, CDR1 SNHLY and CDR2 FYNNEI. This CDR3 region has 17 residues. V was shortened by 5 bases and J by 1 base, with 18 bases between the two germline ends. CDR3 coding DNA: TGTGCCAGCAGTTCTCGACAACGAACAGTCAGCAATCAGCCCCAGCATTTT. It specifies CASSSRQRTVSNQPQHF.

The chain uses TRBV7-9 and TRBJ2-7, with D perhaps TRBD2 (7 bases). The V gene lost 2 bases and the J gene lost 3 bases, with 14 bases spanning the gap. Germline loops: CDR1 SEHNR, CDR2 FQNEAQ (reference sequence). The CDR3 is 15 amino acids. CDR3 bases: TGTGCCAGCAGCTTAAAGGGAGGGGGTAGCTACGAGCAGTACTTC. Its translation is CASSLKGGGSYEQYF. Based on the CDR3 plus reference TRBV7-9 and TRBJ2-7, the full variable domain is DTGVSQNPRHKITKRGQNVTFRCDPISEHNRLYWYRQTLGQGPEFLTYFQNEAQLEKSRLLSDRFSAERPKGSFSTLEIQRTEQGDSAMYLCASSLKGGGSYEQYFGPGTRLTVT.

The V call is TRBV7-8, the J call TRBJ1-3; D possibly corresponds to TRBD1 (5 bases). CDR1 and CDR2 from the germline V gene are SGHVS and FQNEAQ. The CDR3 contains 18 residues. Trimming cost V 1 base and J 4 bases, with 20 bases left between them. This chain's CDR3 is CASSLGLIGQSAGNTIYF. The DNA for the CDR3 is TGTGCCAGCAGCTTAGGGTTGATAGGACAAAGCGCCGGAAACACCATATATTTT.

The chain links TRBV13 to TRBJ1-1, with 7 bases matching TRBD1. The V segment lost 8 bases and the J segment 6 bases; nucleotides outside the gene matches: 12. The germline V gene has CDR1 PRHDT and CDR2 FYEKMQ (reference sequence). This CDR3 contains 14 residues. CDR3 nucleotides: TGTGCCAGCCAGCCAGGGGGGATTACGGCTGAAGCTTTCTTT. Protein: CASQPGGITAEAFF.

The chain uses TRBV5-4 and TRBJ2-3, with 9 bases fitting TRBD2. Germline CDR1 and CDR2: SGHNT and YYREEE (reference sequence). The CDR3 is 16 residues long. Trimming removed 3 bases from V and 7 bases from J; junction bases left unmatched: 12. CDR3 nucleotide sequence: TGTGCCAGCAGCTCGCCGATGACTAGCGGAGACAATACGCAGTATTTT. It encodes CASSSPMTSGDNTQYF.

The rearrangement joins TRBV2 to TRBJ1-2; perhaps TRBD1 as D (5 bases). V lost 4 bases and J lost 6, with 15 bases in between. This CDR3 spans 14 amino acids. CDR1 is SNHLY, CDR2 FYNNEI, per germline. The CDR3: CASSVSGGEDGYTF. DNA for the CDR3: TGTGCCAGCAGTGTCTCGGGGGGGGAGGATGGCTACACCTTC.

The chain couples TRBV3-1 (or the pseudogene TRBV3-2) to TRBJ1-5; TRBD1 might be the D (5 bases). The CDR3 contains 15 residues. Germline V gene sequence: CDR1 LGHDT, CDR2 YNNKEL (reference sequence). V gave up 0 bases and J gave up 6 bases, with 12 bases separating them. The CDR3: CASSQDPGGFQPQHF. The CDR3 bases are TGTGCCAGCAGCCAAGATCCGGGGGGATTTCAGCCCCAGCATTTT.